This entry lists 5 T cell receptor beta chains sequenced from one sample in a study of vaccination effects on CD4 cells after COVID-19 (dated by TCRdb to between 2021 and 2023). In the ViraFEST assay, PBMC were stimulated with viral peptide pools, and TCR sequencing was then used to find antigen-specific CD4+ T cell clonotypes based on their expansion. After approximately eleven days of culture, CD4+ T cells were isolated with the EasySep CD4+ T cell isolation kit. Participants received two doses of either the BNT162b2 or the mRNA-1273 mRNA SARS-CoV-2 vaccine. Their antigens remain unidentified. Libraries were built with the immunoSEQ multiplex PCR assay. Here the immuneACCESS table is served through TCRdb, limited to in-frame sequences with V and J called. Missing clones are a known gap in these copies; in checked studies unresolved V genes cover under half, and the rest lacks a known reason. Recorded for this sample are over 50,000 clones; around three quarters of them occurred a single time. The ten largest clonotypes hold around 1.2% of the sample.

Source: CD4+ T cells from PBMCs cultured with HCoV-229E spike peptides, taken after COVID-19 vaccination. The sample's cell subset or site label, decoded: HCoV-229E spike overlapping peptide pool stimulation. The source is a human donor who received a COVID-19 vaccine.

The chain combines TRBV2 with TRBJ2-1; D is undetermined. Per germline, CDR1 SNHLY and CDR2 FYNNEI. The CDR3 totals 14 residues. Trimming removed 4 bases at V and 6 bases at J, with 13 bases between. The CDR3 sequence: CASSALTESNEQFF. As DNA, the CDR3 is TGTGCCAGCAGTGCATTGACGGAGAGCAATGAGCAGTTCTTC.

The J gene is TRBJ1-1, the V gene TRBV19; no firm D call. CDR1 is LNHDA and CDR2 is SQIVND in the germline V gene (reference sequence). CDR3 length: 13 residues. V gave up 2 bases and J gave up 0 bases, with 4 bases separating them. The CDR3 region is CASSISMNTEAFF. The DNA of the CDR3 is TGTGCCAGTAGTATATCAATGAACACTGAAGCTTTCTTT.

The rearrangement uses TRBV9 and TRBJ1-5; D uncertain. The CDR3 length is 13 residues. V was shortened by 0 bases and J by 1 base, with 2 bases between the two germline ends. Germline CDR1 reads SGDLS; CDR2 reads YYNGEE. This CDR3 is CASSVESNQPQHF. In DNA form, the CDR3 reads TGTGCCAGCAGCGTAGAGAGCAATCAGCCCCAGCATTTT.

This clone was observed a few times. The chain is built from TRBV4-2 and TRBJ2-1; TRBD2 aligns across 9 bases. The CDR3 length is 16 residues. Germline V gene data show CDR1 as LGHNA and CDR2 as YNFKEQ. Trimming took 4 bases from V and 8 from J; bases not matched to a gene: 12. CDR3 amino acids: CASSRKGLAITDEQFF. The CDR3 DNA is TGTGCCAGCAGCCGTAAGGGACTAGCTATTACCGATGAGCAGTTCTTC.

The CDR3 protein is CASRRGPWDSTDTQYF. CDR3 nucleotide sequence: TGTGCCAGCAGAAGGGGACCGTGGGATAGCACAGATACGCAGTATTTT. This chain joins TRBV2 and TRBJ2-3; D is possibly TRBD1 or TRBD2 (5 bases each). The CDR3 sequence is 16 residues long. Trimming cost V 6 bases and J 0 bases, with 16 bases left between them. The germline gives CDR1 SNHLY, CDR2 FYNNEI.